This TCR beta chain was obtained from a study of cytomegalovirus exposure and HLA in healthy donors. Whole-study results and caveats: A later analysis linked a missense DCLRE1C variant to TCR beta V- and J-gene trimming.

Worth noting for this clone: Antigen unknown.

This CDR3 contains 16 residues. V lost 1 base and J 2 bases, leaving 16 bases between the germline ends. CDR1 and CDR2 (germline): SGHRS, YFSETQ. The PCR had 60 Vbeta and 13 Jbeta primers. Some clones are missing from TCRdb's copy, which holds only in-frame ones; the method was immunoSEQ multiplex PCR. The data show roughly 100,000 clones, approximately 68% seen once. The sequencing sample was made of PBMCs. The TCR sequence derives from a boy under 18 in good health and CMV-seropositive. The chain is built from TRBV5-1 and TRBJ2-7; perhaps TRBD1 as D (7 bases). The CDR3 here is CASSLSAGGPPYEQYF. CDR3 DNA: TGCGCCAGCAGCTTGTCGGCAGGGGGGCCTCCCTACGAGCAGTACTTC. The full variable domain, in which reference TRBV5-1 and TRBJ2-7 provide the parts outside the CDR3, is KAGVTQTPRYLIKTRGQQVTLSCSPISGHRSVSWYQQTPGQGLQFLFEYFSETQRNKGNFPGRFSGRQFSNSRSEMNVSTLELGDSALYLCASSLSAGGPPYEQYFGPGTRLTVT.